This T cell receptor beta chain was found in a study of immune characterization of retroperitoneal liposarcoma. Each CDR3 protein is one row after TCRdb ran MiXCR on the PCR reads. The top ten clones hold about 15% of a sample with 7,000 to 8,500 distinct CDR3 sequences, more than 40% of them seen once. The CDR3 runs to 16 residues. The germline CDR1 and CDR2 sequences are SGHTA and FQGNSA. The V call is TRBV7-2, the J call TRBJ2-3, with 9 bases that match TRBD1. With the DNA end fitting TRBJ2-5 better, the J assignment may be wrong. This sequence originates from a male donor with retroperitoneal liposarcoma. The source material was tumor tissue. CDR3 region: CASSLVARQGQGTQYF. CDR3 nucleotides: TGTGCCAGCAGCTTAGTTGCGAGACAGGGACAGGGGACCCAGTACTTC.